These 17 T cell receptor beta chains came from one sample sequenced in a study of cytomegalovirus exposure and HLA in healthy donors. 13 Jbeta primers and 60 Vbeta primers were used for the PCR. TCRdb's copy holds only in-frame clones and misses some; the assay was immunoSEQ multiplex PCR. The sample contains approximately 120,000 clones, around two thirds of which appear only once. Sequencing used PBMCs. All receptors derive from a man aged 60 to 75 in good health and CMV-seropositive.

The chain uses TRBV6-1 and TRBJ1-4; D is perhaps TRBD1 (5 bases). The CDR3 is made up of 14 amino acids. Deletions cut 2 bases from V and 8 bases from J, with 12 bases between. CDR1 and CDR2 (germline): MNHNS, SASEGT. Here the CDR3 DNA reads TGTGCCAGCAGTGAACGGGCGGGACTAGAAAAACTGTTTTTT. Translating gives CASSERAGLEKLFF.

This chain connects TRBV2 to TRBJ1-5; 7 bases fit TRBD1. Germline CDR1 is SNHLY and CDR2 is FYNNEI. V dropped 4 bases and J dropped 1; count of bases not matched to a gene: 13. The CDR3 consists of 18 residues. The CDR3 region has the DNA TGTGCCAGCAGTGGGCGCAGGGGGGTTCGAACGAGCAATCAGCCCCAGCATTTT. Translating it yields CASSGRRGVRTSNQPQHF.

The rearrangement links TRBV6-1 to TRBJ1-1, with TRBD1 matching over 8 bases. CDR1 is MNHNS, CDR2 SASEGT, per germline. The CDR3 loop spans 14 amino acids. V lost 7 bases and J lost 1; bases outside the gene matches: 5. As DNA, the CDR3 is TGTGCCAGCATAACGGACAGGGAGAACACTGAAGCTTTCTTT. It specifies CASITDRENTEAFF.

The chain combines TRBV27 with TRBJ2-2; weak D call: TRBD2 (7 bases). Germline V gene sequence: CDR1 MNHEY, CDR2 SMNVEV (reference sequence). Trimming took off 6 bases at V and 7 bases at J, with 18 bases between the two ends. CDR3 length equals 15 residues. The CDR3 coding sequence is TGTGCCAGCAGCCCCCTGGGGGGGCCGGTCGGGGAGCTGTTTTTT. It encodes CASSPLGGPVGELFF.

The CDR3 spells CASSVYRGNSPLHF. The DNA of the CDR3 is TGTGCCAGCAGTGTATACAGGGGGAACTCACCCCTCCACTTT. V gene TRBV6-1 combines with J gene TRBJ1-6; the match to TRBD1 covers 8 bases. The CDR3 totals 14 residues. Germline CDR1 MNHNS, CDR2 SASEGT. The V and J ends lost 4 bases and 10 bases, in that order; junction bases with no gene match: 6.

The rearrangement joins TRBV19 to TRBJ1-5; TRBD1 matches 9 bases. J gave up 5 bases and V 1 base, and 3 bases lay outside the gene matches. CDR1 is LNHDA, CDR2 SQIVND, per germline (reference sequence). CDR3 size: 15 residues. This chain's CDR3 is CASSIGRDRDQPQHF. In DNA form, the CDR3 reads TGTGCCAGTAGTATAGGTCGGGACAGGGATCAGCCCCAGCATTTT.

This clone has more than one count but fewer than ten. The chain employs TRBV18 and TRBJ2-7; 7 bases match TRBD1. Looked up from germline, CDR1 is KGHSH and CDR2 is LQKENI. V gave up 1 base and J gave up 6 bases; unmatched junction bases: 6. This CDR3 has 14 residues. CDR3 sequence (DNA): TGTGCCAGCTCACCACTCCCCGACAGGGCCGAGCAGTACTTC. This sequence encodes CASSPLPDRAEQYF.

As regards this clone: Other DNA sequences in the same sample also yield this CDR3. In DNA form, the CDR3 reads TGTGCCAGCAGCGTAGCAGCGGTGAGCTCCTACGAGCAGTACTTC. Amino acids: CASSVAAVSSYEQYF. The chain recombines TRBV9 with TRBJ2-7; possibly TRBD2 for D (5 bases). The CDR3 is 15 residues long. CDR1 SGDLS and CDR2 YYNGEE come from the germline V gene. V lost 0 bases, J lost 0 bases, and 10 bases lay in between.

A note on this clone: The sample carries other DNA sequences with the same CDR3. The J gene is TRBJ2-5, the V gene TRBV5-6, with D possibly matching TRBD1 (5 bases). V lost 4 bases, J lost 1 base, and 11 bases lay in between. Germline lookup yields CDR1 SGHDT and CDR2 YYEEEE. The CDR3 covers 14 residues. CDR3 DNA sequence: TGTGCCAGCAGCGGTTGGGGCCTCCAAGAGACCCAGTACTTC. Translation gives CASSGWGLQETQYF.

This chain connects TRBV6-5 to TRBJ2-7; tentatively, D is TRBD2 (5 bases). CDR1 and CDR2 (germline): MNHEY, SVGAGI. Deletions cut 6 bases from V and 0 bases from J, with 15 bases between. CDR3 length equals 15 residues. CDR3 sequence reads: CASRSYTRNSYEQYF. The CDR3 DNA follows: TGTGCCAGCAGATCTTATACTAGAAACTCCTACGAGCAGTACTTC.

This chain uses TRBV30 with TRBJ1-6; D unresolved. V was trimmed by 4 bases and J by 7 bases, leaving 8 bases between them. The CDR3 covers 12 residues. Germline V gene lookup returns CDR1 GTSNPN and CDR2 SVGIG (reference sequence). CDR3 in DNA: TGTGCCTGGAAGCTCGTCAATTCACCCCTCCACTTT. Amino acid sequence: CAWKLVNSPLHF.

This chain connects TRBV6-1 to TRBJ2-1; 9 bases line up with TRBD1. This CDR3 is 17 amino acids long. Germline trimming cut 4 bases from V and 6 bases from J; bases unmatched to any gene: 13. Germline V gene data show CDR1 as MNHNS and CDR2 as SASEGT. The CDR3 here is CASSGPTNRGRLNEQFF. The CDR3 DNA is TGTGCCAGCAGTGGCCCGACTAACAGGGGGCGCCTCAATGAGCAGTTCTTC.

V and J are TRBV6-5 and TRBJ1-2; D possibly corresponds to TRBD1 (5 bases). CDR3 size: 12 residues. Germline CDR1 is MNHEY and CDR2 is SVGAGI. V lost 2 bases, J lost 5 bases, and 6 bases lay in between. The CDR3 nucleotides read TGTGCCAGCAGTTACGGGGGGTATGGCTACACCTTC. It specifies CASSYGGYGYTF.

In its sample, this clone was seen once. The chain has TRBV19 and TRBJ1-5; possible D gene TRBD1, 6 bases. The CDR3 is 13 residues long. Per germline, CDR1 LNHDA and CDR2 SQIVND (reference sequence). Trimming pared 7 bases from V and 1 base from J, leaving 8 bases between. The CDR3 spells CASMDRSNQPQHF. CDR3 sequence (DNA): TGTGCCAGTATGGACAGAAGCAATCAGCCCCAGCATTTT.

The chain combines TRBV28 with TRBJ2-1; tentatively, D is TRBD2 (6 bases). V shed 4 bases and J shed 4 bases, with 14 bases lying between them. Germline V gene sequence: CDR1 MDHEN, CDR2 SYDVKM. There are 15 residues in the CDR3. Here the CDR3 DNA reads TGTGCCAGCAGTTATGGCGGGGAAATTTACAATGAGCAGTTCTTC. Its translation: CASSYGGEIYNEQFF.

V is TRBV15 and J is TRBJ2-3; 8 bases are shared with TRBD1. Germline V gene data show CDR1 as LNHNV and CDR2 as YYDKDF (reference sequence). The CDR3 runs to 16 residues. V was clipped by 3 bases and J by 11 bases; unmatched bases: 16. The CDR3 region is CATSRPRAGGSGLQYF. CDR3 coding DNA: TGTGCCACCAGCAGGCCCAGGGCAGGGGGCTCAGGATTGCAGTATTTT. The whole variable domain, filled in from reference TRBV15 and TRBJ2-3, reads DAMVIQNPRYQVTQFGKPVTLSCSQTLNHNVMYWYQQKSSQAPKLLFHYYDKDFNNEADTPDNFQSRRPNTSFCFLDIRSPGLGDTAMYLCATSRPRAGGSGLQYFGPGTRLTVL.

This chain uses TRBV2 with TRBJ1-5; D is unresolved. Germline assignment: CDR1 SNHLY and CDR2 FYNNEI. Trimming pared 5 bases from V and 6 bases from J, leaving 14 bases between. There are 14 residues in the CDR3. Here the CDR3 DNA reads TGTGCCAGCAGTCCAATGGGCCGAAGTCAGCCCCAGCATTTT. The encoded protein is CASSPMGRSQPQHF. Looking up the rest from reference TRBV2 and TRBJ1-5 gives the full variable domain: EPEVTQTPSHQVTQMGQEVILRCVPISNHLYFYWYRQILGQKVEFLVSFYNNEISEKSEIFDDQFSVERPDGSNFTLKIRSTKLEDSAMYFCASSPMGRSQPQHFGDGTRLSIL.